This T cell receptor (beta chain) was obtained from a study of Graves' ophthalmopathy and Graves' hyperthyroidism. The CDR3 length is 19 residues. Trimming removed 0 bases from V and 2 bases from J, with 22 bases in between. Germline CDR1 and CDR2: LGHNA and YNFKEQ. Being free of ophthalmopathy for 18 months of follow-up defined stable hyperthyroidism. Exclusion covered patients with other autoimmune diseases or uncontrolled infections (as well as pregnancy or lactation). Physicians reached a diagnosis by relying on clinical symptoms, serum thyroxine, TRAb, thyroid ultrasound and orbital computed tomography. Many counts were recorded for this clonotype. RNA transcripts served as template for amplifying TCR beta CDR3 sequences. HTBI-primed first-round RT-PCR preceded second-round multiplex PCR. TCRdb reprocessed the multiplex PCR reads with MiXCR, giving one entry per CDR3 protein. The table includes some 360,000 distinct CDR3 sequences, about 15% detected once.

This TCR derives from an adult woman with stable Graves' hyperthyroidism. The material sequenced was peripheral blood. This sequence joins TRBV4-2 and TRBJ1-1; D remains unclear. The CDR3 DNA reads as TGTGCCAGCAGCCAAGATCAAAGGGCAAAGAGCTCCTTTAACACTGAAGCTTTCTTT. This sequence encodes CASSQDQRAKSSFNTEAFF.